This note documents a single T cell receptor beta chain sequence. The sample originates from a study of blood T cell repertoires in COVID-19. The CDR3 is 18 residues long. Germline V lookup: CDR1 KGHSH, CDR2 LQKENI. The V segment lost 2 bases and the J segment 3 bases; nucleotides outside the gene matches: 12. As originally analysed: Reference gene primer amplification gave estimated nucleated cell counts. The table came from immunoSEQ multiplex PCR; TCRdb's copy has only in-frame clones and leaves some out. V, J and clone size are taken as reported in that table, and D and trimming were inferred from the DNA itself. Of 95,000 to 120,000 clones listed, 90% were seen once; the top ten hold around 4.5%.

Sequenced input: peripheral blood. The sequence was obtained from a woman between 45 and 65 years old with acute or convalescent COVID-19. V and J are TRBV18 and TRBJ2-3; TRBD2 agrees at 9 bases. CDR3 coding DNA: TGTGCCAGCTCACCATTTCCGGGACTAGCTGGTGGGACAGATACGCAGTATTTT. Translation: CASSPFPGLAGGTDTQYF. Complete variable domain (other parts from reference TRBV18 and TRBJ2-3): NAGVMQNPRHLVRRRGQEARLRCSPMKGHSHVYWYRQLPEEGLKFMVYLQKENIIDESGMPKERFSAEFPKEGPSILRIQQVVRGDSAAYFCASSPFPGLAGGTDTQYFGPGTRLTVL.